The 25 T cell receptor beta chains presented below share a single source sample, sequenced in a study of T cell responses to AZD1222 COVID-19 vaccine. Only in-frame clones appear in the TCRdb table, and some are missing; sequencing was by immunoSEQ multiplex PCR. This sample has some 130,000 clones; roughly 93% occur once, and the top ten carry 6% to 7.5%. The specimen was peripheral blood, collected 28 days after the second AZD1222 dose. These receptors were taken from an adult who received the AZD1222 COVID-19 vaccine.

The chain links TRBV12-5 to TRBJ1-3; 9 bases are shared with TRBD1. With V trimmed by 2 bases and J by 4 bases, 9 bases remained unmatched. CDR1 and CDR2 from the germline V gene are LGHNT and FRNRAP. The CDR3 totals 17 residues. This CDR3 is CASGLLLDRGKGNTIYF. CDR3 DNA sequence: TGTGCTAGTGGTTTGTTATTGGACAGGGGTAAAGGAAACACCATATATTTT.

With regard to this clone: The conserved final phenylalanine or tryptophan is absent from the CDR3, which likely points to a read error. The limits of the CDR3 on the DNA are not certain, so only TCRdb's listed CDR3 is given. The chain combines TRBV6-5 with TRBJ1-2. In germline, CDR1 is MNHEY, CDR2 SVGAGI. Including both end residues, the CDR3 is 14 amino acids long. The CDR3 sequence is CASSTRPPGTLRLI.

With respect to this clone: The sample carries other DNA sequences with the same CDR3. The chain couples TRBV5-1 to TRBJ2-3; D may match TRBD1 or TRBD2 (5 bases each). The germline V and J ends were trimmed by 2 bases and 0 bases, with 10 bases remaining between them. Germline V gene data show CDR1 as SGHRS and CDR2 as YFSETQ. The CDR3 runs 15 residues. As DNA, the CDR3 is TGCGCCAGCAGCTTAGACGGGGCCAGCACAGATACGCAGTATTTT. Its translation: CASSLDGASTDTQYF. The full variable domain, with the rest looked up from reference TRBV5-1 and TRBJ2-3, is KAGVTQTPRYLIKTRGQQVTLSCSPISGHRSVSWYQQTPGQGLQFLFEYFSETQRNKGNFPGRFSGRQFSNSRSEMNVSTLELGDSALYLCASSLDGASTDTQYFGPGTRLTVL.

The chain links TRBV21-1 to TRBJ2-7; the table's D call of TRBD1 was not tested on the DNA. TRBV21-1 is a pseudogene segment. The CDR3 is made up of 18 amino acids. The CDR3 loop is CASSKCIGGTGDFYEQYF. DNA of the CDR3: TGTGCCAGCAGCAAATGTATTGGAGGGACAGGGGATTTCTACGAGCAGTACTTC.

The chain links TRBV7-9 to TRBJ1-5; D might be TRBD1 (5 bases). The CDR3 runs 16 residues. Trimming removed 2 bases at V and 5 bases at J, with 16 bases between. Germline CDR1 and CDR2: SEHNR and FQNEAQ (reference sequence). CDR3 region: CASSLLAWGPYQPQHF. CDR3 nucleotides: TGTGCCAGCAGCTTATTGGCGTGGGGCCCGTATCAGCCCCAGCATTTT.

The chain couples TRBV20-1 to TRBJ2-7; 7 bases map to TRBD1. Germline values: CDR1 DFQATT, CDR2 SNEGSKA (reference sequence). CDR3 length equals 11 residues. The V segment lost 3 bases and the J segment 5 bases; nucleotides outside the gene matches: 1. CDR3 coding DNA: TGCAGTGCTAGGGGGACAGACGAGCAGTACTTC. This sequence encodes CSARGTDEQYF.

The chain uses TRBV24-1 and TRBJ2-3, with D maybe TRBD1 (6 bases). The ends were cut back, 2 bases at V and 4 bases at J, with 12 bases in the middle. CDR3 size: 15 residues. Germline CDR1 reads KGHDR; CDR2 reads SFDVKD. In DNA form, the CDR3 reads TGTGCCACCAGTGATTCACAGGGTCCCCCAGATACGCAGTATTTT. Its translation: CATSDSQGPPDTQYF.

This chain uses TRBV6-1 with TRBJ2-3; TRBD1 agrees at 8 bases. V trimming: 5 bases; J trimming: 4 bases; junction bases outside the gene matches: 17. The CDR3 has 18 residues. Germline V lookup: CDR1 MNHNS, CDR2 SASEGT. In DNA, the CDR3 is TGTGCCAGCAGTAAAGGCGGGTTTCTCGGGACAGGATCAGATACGCAGTATTTT. It codes for CASSKGGFLGTGSDTQYF.

The genes are TRBV29-1 and TRBJ2-7, with D possibly TRBD1 on 5 matching bases. This CDR3 region has 11 residues. The germline V gene has CDR1 SQVTM and CDR2 ANQGSEA. Trimming removed 5 bases at V and 3 bases at J, with 8 bases between. DNA of the CDR3: TGCAGCGTTCAGACAGACTACGAGCAGTACTTC. Its protein is CSVQTDYEQYF.

The chain recombines TRBV11-2 with TRBJ1-2, with no clear D. The ends were cut back, 1 base at V and 4 bases at J, with 16 bases in the middle. Germline V gene data show CDR1 as SGHAT and CDR2 as FQNNGV. The length of the CDR3 is 16 residues. In DNA, the CDR3 is TGTGCCAGCAGCTTAGCGATCCCACAACTGGGCTATGGCTACACCTTC. Encoded protein: CASSLAIPQLGYGYTF.

The rearrangement links TRBV19 to TRBJ1-5; D remains ambiguous. CDR3 length equals 13 residues. Germline V gene sequence: CDR1 LNHDA, CDR2 SQIVND (reference sequence). The V end was cut by 6 bases, the J end by 7 bases, with 13 bases between. Here the CDR3 DNA reads TGTGCCAGTAGCCCTGATTTAGGGCAGCCCCAGCATTTT. Residues: CASSPDLGQPQHF.

CDR3 in amino acids: CAWSTVDKNIQYF. DNA for the CDR3: TGTGCCTGGTCAACAGTGGACAAAAACATTCAGTACTTC. The chain uses TRBV30 and TRBJ2-4; D gene unclear. The ends were cut back, 5 bases at V and 3 bases at J, with 11 bases in the middle. Germline V gene data show CDR1 as GTSNPN and CDR2 as SVGIG (reference sequence). This CDR3 has 13 amino acids.

The J gene is TRBJ2-2, the V gene TRBV6-1; TRBD1 matches 7 bases. Germline V gene sequence: CDR1 MNHNS, CDR2 SASEGT. There are 14 residues in the CDR3. V shed 7 bases and J 1 base; nucleotides not matched to a gene: 3. The CDR3 DNA follows: TGTGCCAGCAAGGGGGCCCTGAACACCGGGGAGCTGTTTTTT. Protein product: CASKGALNTGELFF.

CDR3 region: CASSQEQRLTDTQYF. CDR3 bases: TGCGCCAGCAGCCAAGAACAGAGACTTACAGATACGCAGTATTTT. The rearrangement uses TRBV4-1 and TRBJ2-3; D is undetermined. The V and J ends lost 0 bases and 3 bases respectively, with 10 bases between them. This CDR3 has 15 residues. Germline lookup yields CDR1 MGHRA and CDR2 YSYEKL.

The chain has TRBV25-1 and TRBJ1-5; D gene uncertain. This CDR3 has 13 amino acids. Trimming took 6 bases from V and 4 from J, leaving 10 bases between them. Germline V gene sequence: CDR1 MGHDK, CDR2 SYGVNS. As DNA, the CDR3 is TGTGCCAGCAGCGCGGGAAAAAATCAGCCCCAGCATTTT. This codes for CASSAGKNQPQHF.

This clone was detected only once. The chain carries TRBV14 and TRBJ1-1; D call uncertain. Per germline, CDR1 SGHDN and CDR2 FVKESK. The CDR3 has 15 amino acids. Trimming took off 3 bases at V and 2 bases at J, with 13 bases between the two ends. This CDR3 reads CASSQGAGGNTEAFF. The CDR3 region has the DNA TGTGCCAGCAGCCAGGGCGCCGGAGGAAACACTGAAGCTTTCTTT.

The chain recombines TRBV2 with TRBJ1-1; TRBD1 agrees at 11 bases. The CDR3 is made up of 15 amino acids. The germline V gene encodes CDR1 SNHLY and CDR2 FYNNEI. V was clipped by 6 bases and J by 2 bases; unmatched bases: 5. The CDR3 bases are TGTGCCAGCAGCGGACAGGGGGCGGGAAACACTGAAGCTTTCTTT. Translated, it gives CASSGQGAGNTEAFF.

CDR3 in amino acids: CASSSQVTDTQYF. CDR3 DNA sequence: TGTGCCAGCAGCTCGCAGGTGACAGATACGCAGTATTTT. V is TRBV11-3 and J is TRBJ2-3; D remains ambiguous. This CDR3 has 13 residues. Trimming cost V 4 bases and J 3 bases, with 8 bases left between them. Per the germline V gene, CDR1 is SGHNT and CDR2 is YENEEA.

The gene calls are TRBV28 and TRBJ1-3, with D hard to call. CDR1 is MDHEN, CDR2 SYDVKM, per germline. The CDR3 runs to 12 residues. The V end was cut by 1 base, the J end by 4 bases, with 2 bases between. The DNA of the CDR3 is TGTGCCAGCAGTTTATCCGGAAACACCATATATTTT. Translated, it gives CASSLSGNTIYF.

The rearrangement joins TRBV4-1 to TRBJ2-6, with D perhaps being TRBD1 or TRBD2 (5 bases each). The CDR3 runs to 15 residues. Looked up from germline, CDR1 is MGHRA and CDR2 is YSYEKL. V lost 2 bases and J 5 bases, leaving 10 bases between the germline ends. The CDR3 loop reads CASSQRGARANVLTF. CDR3 coding DNA: TGCGCCAGCAGCCAACGAGGGGCGCGGGCCAACGTCCTGACTTTC.

The rearrangement uses TRBV7-8 and TRBJ1-4; no definite D call. Germline V gene lookup returns CDR1 SGHVS and CDR2 FQNEAQ. The CDR3 runs 16 residues. The V end was cut by 1 base, the J end by 0 bases, with 9 bases between. The CDR3, as DNA: TGTGCCAGCAGCTTAGGGACCCCCACAACTAATGAAAAACTGTTTTTT. The encoded protein is CASSLGTPTTNEKLFF.

This clone has just one count. The sample contains more than one DNA sequence encoding this CDR3. The chain links TRBV12-3 or TRBV12-4 to TRBJ2-3; D gene uncertain. The germline V and J ends were trimmed by 6 bases and 5 bases, with 6 bases remaining between them. This CDR3 has 11 amino acids. CDR3 protein: CASSSGDTQYF. In DNA form, the CDR3 reads TGTGCCAGCAGCTCGGGAGATACGCAGTATTTT.

V usage is TRBV10-3 and J usage is TRBJ2-3; 9 nucleotides align to TRBD2. CDR3 length: 16 amino acids. With V trimmed by 5 bases and J by 4 bases, 10 bases remained unmatched. The germline CDR1 and CDR2 sequences are ENHRY and SYGVKD. The CDR3: CAISSFGRGGSDTQYF. The CDR3 DNA reads as TGTGCCATCAGTTCATTTGGGCGGGGGGGCTCAGATACGCAGTATTTT.

The chain is built from TRBV4-2 and TRBJ1-1; perhaps TRBD1 as D (5 bases). Trimming pared 0 bases from V and 0 bases from J, leaving 17 bases between. Germline assignment: CDR1 LGHNA and CDR2 YNFKEQ. CDR3 length equals 18 residues. CDR3 nucleotide sequence: TGTGCCAGCAGCCAAGATTTATACAGGCGCTATATGAACACTGAAGCTTTCTTT. Protein sequence: CASSQDLYRRYMNTEAFF.

This clone was seen just once. This rearrangement joins TRBV6-4 to TRBJ2-7, with unresolved D. The V end lost 6 bases, the J end lost 1 base, and 10 bases lay between the germline ends. Germline lookup yields CDR1 MRHNA and CDR2 SNTAGT. CDR3 size: 13 residues. Written as DNA, the CDR3 is TGTGCCAGCAGGGGTTTTGGGTCCTACGAGCAGTACTTC. Translating it yields CASRGFGSYEQYF.